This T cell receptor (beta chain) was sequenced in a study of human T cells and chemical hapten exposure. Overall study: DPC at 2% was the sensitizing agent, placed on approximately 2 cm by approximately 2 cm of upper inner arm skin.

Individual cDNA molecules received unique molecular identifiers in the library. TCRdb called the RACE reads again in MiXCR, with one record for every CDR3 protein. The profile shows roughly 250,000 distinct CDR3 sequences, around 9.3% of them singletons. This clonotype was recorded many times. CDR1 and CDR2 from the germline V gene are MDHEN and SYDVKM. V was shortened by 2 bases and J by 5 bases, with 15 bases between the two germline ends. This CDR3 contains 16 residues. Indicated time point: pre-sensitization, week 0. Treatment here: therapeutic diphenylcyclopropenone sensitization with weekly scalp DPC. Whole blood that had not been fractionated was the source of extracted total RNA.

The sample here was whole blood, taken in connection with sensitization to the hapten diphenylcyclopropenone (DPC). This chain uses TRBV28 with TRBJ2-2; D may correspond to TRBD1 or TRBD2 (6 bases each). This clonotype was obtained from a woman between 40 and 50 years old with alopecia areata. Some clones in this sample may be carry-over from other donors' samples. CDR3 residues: CASSLVQGGRTGELFF. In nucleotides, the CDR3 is TGTGCCAGCAGTTTAGTACAGGGAGGTAGAACCGGGGAGCTGTTTTTT.